The rows below give T cell receptor beta chains drawn from one sample of a study of T cell responses to AZD1222 COVID-19 vaccine. Produced via immunoSEQ multiplex PCR; TCRdb's table is partial and in-frame only. There are 250,000 to 300,000 clones in the sample; 85% to 95% occur only once, and around 0.57% lies in the top ten. The starting material was peripheral blood, obtained 28 days after the second AZD1222 dose. The source is an adult who received the AZD1222 COVID-19 vaccine. The CDR3 runs from the conserved cysteine through the conserved F or W. The D gene is left open where the match is weak. Clone size appears in some rows only: once, few, many, or a class for an expanded clone.

J | size | V | D | CDR3 | DNA
TRBJ2-7 | . | TRBV5-1 | . | CASSLRTEMVSLGEQYF | TGCGCCAGCAGCCTCCGGACAGAAATGGTATCCCTTGGAGAGCAGTACTTC
TRBJ2-1 | . | TRBV7-9 | TRBD2 | CASSVGIAGFYNEQFF | TGTGCCAGCAGCGTTGGTATAGCGGGTTTCTACAATGAGCAGTTCTTC
TRBJ1-3 | . | TRBV25-1 | . | CASSGGGGNTIYF | TGTGCCAGCAGTGGGGGAGGTGGAAACACCATATATTTT
TRBJ2-5 | . | TRBV29-1 | . | CSVVVEEETQYF | TGCAGCGTTGTGGTCGAGGAGGAGACCCAGTACTTC
TRBJ2-7 | . | TRBV30 | . | CAWSPKLRQVSYEQYF | TGTGCCTGGAGTCCTAAGCTTCGCCAGGTTTCCTACGAGCAGTACTTC
TRBJ2-1 | . | TRBV29-1 | . | CSVVRGPSYNEQFF | TGCAGCGTTGTTCGAGGGCCCTCCTACAATGAGCAGTTCTTC
TRBJ1-2 | . | TRBV20-1 | . | CSATGNYGYTF | TGCAGTGCTACGGGTAACTATGGCTACACCTTC
TRBJ1-4 | . | TRBV3-1/TRBV3-2 | TRBD1 | CASSPRPGQAPIEVREKLFF | TGTGCCAGCTCCCCCAGGCCGGGACAGGCCCCAATAGAGGTTCGGGAAAAACTGTTTTTT
TRBJ2-5 | . | TRBV29-1 | . | CSATAGPGDQETQYF | TGCAGCGCTACTGCGGGGCCAGGGGACCAAGAGACCCAGTACTTC
TRBJ2-4 | . | TRBV6-2/TRBV6-3 | . | CASSRGENIQYF | TGTGCCAGCAGCAGGGGGGAAAACATTCAGTACTTC
TRBJ2-3 | . | TRBV5-4 | . | CASSLGGGRTDTQYF | TGTGCCAGCAGCTTGGGAGGGGGTCGGACAGATACGCAGTATTTT
TRBJ2-7 | . | TRBV28 | TRBD2 | CASSLWGIRGGYEQYF | TGTGCCAGCAGTTTATGGGGGATTCGCGGGGGGTACGAGCAGTACTTC
TRBJ2-7 | once | TRBV11-3 | TRBD1 | CASSPRQGAAHEQYF | TGTGCCAGCAGCCCGCGACAGGGGGCGGCCCACGAGCAGTACTTC
TRBJ2-2 | once | TRBV6-5 | . | CASLRGGELFF | TGTGCCAGCTTAAGGGGCGGGGAGCTGTTTTTT
TRBJ1-2 | . | TRBV20-1 | . | CSARTDYGYTF | TGCAGTGCAAGGACGGACTATGGCTACACCTTC
TRBJ2-7 | . | TRBV9 | . | CASSAGLVEALYEQYF | TGTGCCAGCAGCGCCGGCCTCGTTGAGGCACTATACGAGCAGTACTTC
TRBJ2-1 | . | TRBV5-7 | . | CASSRGVWEQFF | TGTGCCAGCAGCCGAGGGGTTTGGGAGCAGTTCTTC
TRBJ2-1 | once | TRBV4-1 | . | CASSQEPTTWPSEQFF | TGCGCCAGCAGCCAAGAACCTACGACCTGGCCAAGTGAGCAGTTCTTC
TRBJ2-7 | once | TRBV27 | . | CASSPPGTVVEQYF | TGTGCCAGCAGTCCCCCCGGGACTGTCGTCGAGCAGTACTTC
TRBJ2-6 | . | TRBV7-9 | . | CASRGAGANVLTF | TGTGCCAGCCGAGGGGCTGGGGCCAACGTCCTGACTTTC
TRBJ1-4 | . | TRBV19 | . | CASSAQGYREKLFF | TGTGCCAGTAGTGCGCAGGGGTATCGCGAAAAACTGTTTTTT
TRBJ1-3 | . | TRBV9 | . | CASSPTGTQTGNTIYF | TGTGCCAGCAGCCCGACCGGGACACAAACTGGAAACACCATATATTTT
TRBJ2-4 | . | TRBV15 | TRBD2 | CATSRGSGGASGKNIQYF | TGTGCCACCAGCAGAGGTAGCGGGGGGGCCTCGGGCAAAAACATTCAGTACTTC
TRBJ1-2 | . | TRBV2 | . | CASSDRITGSGYTF | TGTGCCAGCAGTGATCGGATCACAGGGTCTGGCTACACCTTC
TRBJ1-2 | once | TRBV6-5 | TRBD1 | CASSSRGLGYTF | TGTGCCAGCAGCTCCAGGGGGTTAGGCTACACCTTC
TRBJ1-5 | . | TRBV2 | . | CASRPGPQQPQHF | TGTGCCAGCAGACCCGGGCCACAACAGCCCCAGCATTTT
TRBJ1-5 | . | TRBV3-1/TRBV3-2 | . | CASSQEGQPQHF | TGTGCCAGCAGCCAAGAGGGACAGCCCCAGCATTTT
TRBJ1-5 | . | TRBV18 | TRBD1 | CASSAQGARPQHF | TGTGCCAGCTCAGCCCAGGGGGCTCGGCCCCAGCATTTT
TRBJ1-1 | once | TRBV11-1 | . | CASSPKRQNTEAFF | TGTGCCAGCAGCCCAAAGCGACAGAACACTGAAGCTTTCTTT
TRBJ2-1 | . | TRBV3-1/TRBV3-2 | . | CASSLGTVKDEQFF | TGTGCCAGCAGCCTCGGGACTGTTAAGGATGAGCAGTTCTTC
TRBJ1-6 | . | TRBV2 | . | CASSESLEMYNSPLHF | TGTGCCAGCAGTGAGTCGCTGGAGATGTATAATTCACCCCTCCACTTT
TRBJ1-2 | once | TRBV9 | . | CASSELRGYTF | TGTGCCAGCAGCGAATTACGGGGCTACACCTTC
TRBJ1-2 | once | TRBV10-2 | . | CASGPGQGTNYGYTF | TGCGCCAGCGGCCCGGGGCAGGGGACTAACTATGGCTACACCTTC
TRBJ1-5 | . | TRBV18 | . | CASSPGVPGNQPQHF | TGTGCCAGCTCACCGGGGGTTCCGGGCAATCAGCCCCAGCATTTT
TRBJ1-1 | once | TRBV7-2 | . | CASSLGGPGPEAFF | TGTGCCAGCAGCTTAGGAGGGCCGGGACCCGAAGCTTTCTTT
TRBJ1-2 | . | TRBV9 | . | CASSEGSSRSDYGYTF | TGTGCCAGCAGCGAGGGGAGTTCTCGGTCCGACTATGGCTACACCTTC
TRBJ1-1 | . | TRBV7-9 | . | CASSLMRDTEAFF | TGTGCCAGCAGCTTAATGAGAGACACTGAAGCTTTCTTT
TRBJ1-2 | . | TRBV6-2/TRBV6-3 | . | CASSYSPREVDGYTF | TGTGCCAGCAGTTACTCGCCCAGGGAGGTGGATGGCTACACCTTC
TRBJ2-7 | . | TRBV9 | TRBD2 | CASSGTSGASYEQYF | TGTGCCAGCAGCGGGACTAGCGGGGCATCCTACGAGCAGTACTTC
TRBJ2-2 | . | TRBV2 | . | CASSEGQNTGELFF | TGTGCCAGCAGTGAAGGACAGAACACCGGGGAGCTGTTTTTT
TRBJ2-2 | . | TRBV5-1 | TRBD1 | CASSLAGQGTGELFF | TGCGCCAGCAGCCTGGCGGGACAGGGCACCGGGGAGCTGTTTTTT
TRBJ2-7 | . | TRBV28 | . | CASRTGTLYEQYF | TGTGCCAGCAGAACCGGGACCCTTTACGAGCAGTACTTC
TRBJ1-1 | . | TRBV30 | . | CAWSVEVEAFF | TGTGCCTGGAGTGTAGAAGTAGAAGCTTTCTTT
TRBJ2-3 | . | TRBV9 | TRBD2 | CASSVGLAGDTQYF | TGTGCCAGCAGCGTGGGACTAGCGGGAGATACGCAGTATTTT
TRBJ2-7 | . | TRBV7-8 | TRBD1 | CASSSIAGTGSYEQYF | TGTGCCAGCAGCTCCATCGCGGGGACAGGATCCTACGAGCAGTACTTC
TRBJ1-4 | . | TRBV5-1 | TRBD1 | CASSVGPGQGKEKLFF | TGCGCCAGCAGCGTGGGCCCGGGACAGGGGAAAGAAAAACTGTTTTTT
TRBJ1-2 | . | TRBV28 | . | CASSSQGRYTF | TGTGCCAGCAGTTCACAGGGTCGCTACACCTTC
TRBJ2-3 | . | TRBV10-3 | TRBD1 | CANHQDRVPDTQYF | TGTGCCAATCATCAGGACAGGGTCCCAGATACGCAGTATTTT
TRBJ1-1 | . | TRBV19 | TRBD1 | CASTLGGTGNTEAFF | TGTGCCAGTACCCTCGGGGGGACAGGAAACACTGAAGCTTTCTTT
TRBJ2-7 | . | TRBV5-1 | . | CASSLSPTDQQEQYF | TGCGCCAGCAGCTTGAGTCCAACAGACCAGCAAGAGCAGTACTTC
TRBJ2-1 | . | TRBV27 | TRBD1 | CASSSGTGTYNEQFF | TGTGCCAGCAGTTCCGGGACAGGGACCTACAATGAGCAGTTCTTC
TRBJ1-1 | . | TRBV5-4 | . | CASSFRGENAEAFF | TGTGCCAGCAGCTTTCGGGGAGAGAACGCTGAAGCTTTCTTT
TRBJ2-2 | . | TRBV27 | TRBD2 | CASSPGRAGGHPTGELFF | TGTGCCAGCAGTCCCGGCAGGGCGGGGGGGCATCCTACCGGGGAGCTGTTTTTT
TRBJ2-7 | . | TRBV2 | . | CASSEEGSSYEQYF | TGTGCCAGCAGTGAGGAGGGCAGCTCCTACGAGCAGTACTTC
TRBJ1-4 | . | TRBV5-1 | TRBD1 | CASSPDRGRNEKLFF | TGCGCCAGCAGCCCTGACAGGGGGAGGAATGAAAAACTGTTTTTT
TRBJ1-1 | . | TRBV18 | . | CASSFFRDTNTEAFF | TGTGCCAGCTCCTTTTTCCGGGACACAAACACTGAAGCTTTCTTT